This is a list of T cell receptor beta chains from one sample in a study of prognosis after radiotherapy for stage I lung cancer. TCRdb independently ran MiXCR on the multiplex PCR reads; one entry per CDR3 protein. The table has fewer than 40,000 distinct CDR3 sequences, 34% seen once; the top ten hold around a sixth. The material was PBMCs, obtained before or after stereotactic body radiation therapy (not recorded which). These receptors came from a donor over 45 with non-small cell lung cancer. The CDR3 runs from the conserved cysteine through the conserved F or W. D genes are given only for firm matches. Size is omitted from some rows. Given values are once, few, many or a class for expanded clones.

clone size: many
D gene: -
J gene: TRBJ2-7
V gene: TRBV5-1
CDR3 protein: CASSLARRGKARSYEQYF
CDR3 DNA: TGCGCCAGCAGCTTGGCCCGGAGGGGAAAGGCGAGATCCTACGAGCAGTACTTC

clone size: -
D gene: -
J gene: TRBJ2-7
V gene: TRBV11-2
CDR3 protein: CASIRGAGSYEQYF
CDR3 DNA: TGTGCCAGCATCCGGGGGGCAGGGTCCTACGAGCAGTACTTC

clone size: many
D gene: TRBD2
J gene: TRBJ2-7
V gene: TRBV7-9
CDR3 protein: CASSPDGLAGDGGSSYEQYF
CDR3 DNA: TGTGCCAGCAGCCCGGACGGACTAGCGGGAGATGGGGGGAGCTCCTACGAGCAGTACTTC

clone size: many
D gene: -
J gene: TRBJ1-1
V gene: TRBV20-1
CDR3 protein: CSARDPLQGWNTEAFF
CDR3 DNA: TGCAGTGCTAGAGACCCCTTACAGGGTTGGAACACTGAAGCTTTCTTT

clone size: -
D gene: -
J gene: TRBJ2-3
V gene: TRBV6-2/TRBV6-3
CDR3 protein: CASTDPGRGRTDTQYF
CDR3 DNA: TGTGCCAGCACCGACCCGGGCCGGGGGCGCACAGATACGCAGTATTTT

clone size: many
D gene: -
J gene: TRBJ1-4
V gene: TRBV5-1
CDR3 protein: CASSPGGTEGEKLFF
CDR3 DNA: TGCGCCAGCAGCCCGGGGGGGACTGAAGGTGAAAAACTGTTTTTT

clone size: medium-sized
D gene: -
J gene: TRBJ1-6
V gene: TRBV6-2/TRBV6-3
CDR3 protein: CASSEWVANSPLHF
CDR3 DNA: TGTGCCAGCAGTGAATGGGTAGCGAATTCACCCCTCCACTTT

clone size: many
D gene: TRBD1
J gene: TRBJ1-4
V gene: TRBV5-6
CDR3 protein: CASSGGRRDSLNEKLFF
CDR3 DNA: TGTGCCAGCAGCGGAGGTCGCAGGGACAGTTTAAATGAAAAACTGTTTTTT

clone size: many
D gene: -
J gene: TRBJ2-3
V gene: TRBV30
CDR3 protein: CAWSNRGAMTDTQYF
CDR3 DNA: TGTGCCTGGAGTAATCGAGGGGCTATGACAGATACGCAGTATTTT

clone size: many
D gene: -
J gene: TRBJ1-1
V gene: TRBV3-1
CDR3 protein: CASSRSANTEAFF
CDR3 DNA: TGTGCCAGCAGCCGATCTGCCAACACTGAAGCTTTCTTT

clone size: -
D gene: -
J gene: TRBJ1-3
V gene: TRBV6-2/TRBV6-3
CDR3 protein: CASSYSDSRSGNTIYF
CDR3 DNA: TGTGCCAGCAGTTACTCGGACAGCCGCTCTGGAAACACCATATATTTT

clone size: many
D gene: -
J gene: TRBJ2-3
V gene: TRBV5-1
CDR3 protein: CASSFSAAVTDTQYF
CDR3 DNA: TGCGCCAGCAGCTTCTCGGCAGCGGTCACAGATACGCAGTATTTT

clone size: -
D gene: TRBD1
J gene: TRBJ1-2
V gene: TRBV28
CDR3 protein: CASSKNSGTGVNYGYTF
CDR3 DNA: TGTGCCAGCAGCAAAAATTCCGGGACAGGTGTTAACTATGGCTACACCTTC

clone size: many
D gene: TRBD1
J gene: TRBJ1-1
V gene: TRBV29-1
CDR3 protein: CSVEGQGYTEAFF
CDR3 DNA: TGCAGCGTTGAAGGACAGGGTTACACTGAAGCTTTCTTT

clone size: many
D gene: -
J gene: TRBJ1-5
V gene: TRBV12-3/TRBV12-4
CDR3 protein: CASSLASHGNQPQHF
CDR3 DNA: TGTGCCAGCAGCCTAGCGAGCCATGGAAATCAGCCCCAGCATTTT

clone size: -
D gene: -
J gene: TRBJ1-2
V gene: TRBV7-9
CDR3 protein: CASSSPGSYVYTF
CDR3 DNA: TGTGCCAGCAGCTCCCCTGGGAGCTATGTCTACACCTTC

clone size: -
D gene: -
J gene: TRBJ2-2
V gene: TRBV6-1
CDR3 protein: CASKTGEAGELFF
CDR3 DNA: TGTGCCAGCAAAACGGGAGAAGCCGGGGAGCTGTTTTTT

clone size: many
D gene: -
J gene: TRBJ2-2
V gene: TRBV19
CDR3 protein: CASSFRADTNTGELFF
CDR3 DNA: TGTGCCAGTAGCTTTAGGGCAGACACGAACACCGGGGAGCTGTTTTTT